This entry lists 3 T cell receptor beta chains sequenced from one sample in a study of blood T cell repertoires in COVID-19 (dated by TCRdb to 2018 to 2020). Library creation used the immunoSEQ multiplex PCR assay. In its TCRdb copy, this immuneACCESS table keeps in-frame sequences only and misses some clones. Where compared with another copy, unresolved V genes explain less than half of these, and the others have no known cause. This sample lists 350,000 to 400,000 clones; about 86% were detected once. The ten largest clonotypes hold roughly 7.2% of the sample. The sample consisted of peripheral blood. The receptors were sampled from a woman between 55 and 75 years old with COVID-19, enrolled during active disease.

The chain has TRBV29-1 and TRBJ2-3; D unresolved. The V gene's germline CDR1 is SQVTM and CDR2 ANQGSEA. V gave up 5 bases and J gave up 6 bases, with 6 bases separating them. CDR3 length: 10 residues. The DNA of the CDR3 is TGCAGCGTTCCTGAGGATACGCAGTATTTT. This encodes CSVPEDTQYF.

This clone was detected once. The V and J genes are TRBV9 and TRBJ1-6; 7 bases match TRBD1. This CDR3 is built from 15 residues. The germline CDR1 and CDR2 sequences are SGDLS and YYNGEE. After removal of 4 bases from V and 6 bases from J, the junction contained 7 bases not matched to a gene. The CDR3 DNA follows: TGTGCCAGCAGCCCGACACAGGGGAGTAATTCACCCCTCCACTTT. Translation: CASSPTQGSNSPLHF.

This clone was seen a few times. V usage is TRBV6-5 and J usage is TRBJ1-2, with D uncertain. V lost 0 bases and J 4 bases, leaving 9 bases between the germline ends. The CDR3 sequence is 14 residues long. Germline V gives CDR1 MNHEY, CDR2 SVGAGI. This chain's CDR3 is CASSYSTTAYGYTF. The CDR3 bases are TGTGCCAGCAGTTACTCGACAACGGCCTATGGCTACACCTTC.